This passage covers 21 T cell receptor beta chains from one sample sequenced in a study of a mutant IDH1 vaccine in newly diagnosed glioma. Assay used: immunoSEQ multiplex PCR; TCRdb lists only in-frame clones, some missing. This table holds approximately 15,000 clones, around 95% found once. The time point denotes: baseline, week 1 (first vaccination visit). Noted treatment: pre-vaccination baseline after standard-of-care therapy. This specimen consisted of peripheral blood mononuclear cells (PBMCs), obtained from a glioma patient treated with radiotherapy, temozolomide or both. The receptors were gathered from a woman aged 18-29 years with glioma. Some clones in this sample may be carry-over from other donors' samples.

The chain carries TRBV18 and TRBJ2-1; 9 bases fit TRBD2. The CDR3 has 17 amino acids. Trimming cost V 0 bases and J 4 bases; bases outside gene matches: 7. Germline values: CDR1 KGHSH, CDR2 LQKENI. The CDR3 DNA sequence: TGTGCCAGCTCACCACCGAATAGCGGGAGTGTGTACAATGAGCAGTTCTTC. Translation: CASSPPNSGSVYNEQFF.

J is TRBJ2-7 and V is TRBV6-6, with D possibly called TRBD1 or TRBD2 (6 bases each). The CDR3 sequence is 16 residues long. The germline gives CDR1 MNHNY, CDR2 SVGAGI (reference sequence). V lost 3 bases and J 1 base, leaving 16 bases between the germline ends. The CDR3 protein is CASSYPIRRGSYEQYF. DNA for the CDR3: TGTGCCAGCAGTTATCCTATTAGGAGGGGGTCCTACGAGCAGTACTTC.

V usage is TRBV11-2 and J usage is TRBJ2-3; D not certain. The germline CDR1 and CDR2 sequences are SGHAT and FQNNGV. V was clipped by 2 bases and J by 8 bases, with 5 bases between them. This CDR3 spans 11 amino acids. CDR3 region: CASSLPGTQYF. The CDR3 nucleotides are TGTGCCAGCAGCTTACCTGGTACGCAGTATTTT.

The J gene is TRBJ1-4, the V gene TRBV6-6, with D uncertain. The CDR3 length is 14 residues. The V end lost 4 bases, the J end lost 0 bases, and 6 bases lay between the germline ends. Germline V gene sequence: CDR1 MNHNY, CDR2 SVGAGI (reference sequence). The CDR3, as DNA: TGTGCCAGCAGTTCATACTCAACTAATGAAAAACTGTTTTTT. Protein product: CASSSYSTNEKLFF.

The rearrangement uses TRBV6-5 and TRBJ2-7, with D tentatively TRBD1 or TRBD2 (5 bases each). CDR3 length: 14 residues. V was shortened by 0 bases and J by 4 bases, with 10 bases between the two germline ends. The germline gives CDR1 MNHEY, CDR2 SVGAGI. Here the CDR3 DNA reads TGTGCCAGCAGTTACTCGGGGGTGCGTTACGAGCAGTACTTC. This translates into CASSYSGVRYEQYF.

This chain uses TRBV7-9 with TRBJ2-2; possibly TRBD1 for D (6 bases). CDR1 and CDR2 from the germline V gene are SEHNR and FQNEAQ (reference sequence). This CDR3 contains 17 residues. Trimming removed 6 bases at V and 2 bases at J, with 19 bases between. As DNA, the CDR3 is TGTGCCAGCAGACCGACCCCCGGGACATCCAACACCGGGGAGCTGTTTTTT. Protein product: CASRPTPGTSNTGELFF.

This rearrangement joins TRBV9 to TRBJ2-2, with no clear D. Trimming pared 5 bases from V and 3 bases from J, leaving 5 bases between. Germline CDR1 is SGDLS and CDR2 is YYNGEE. The CDR3 spans 12 residues. The CDR3 reads CASRKYTGELFF. The CDR3 DNA reads TGTGCCAGCAGGAAGTACACCGGGGAGCTGTTTTTT. The full variable domain, in which reference TRBV9 and TRBJ2-2 provide the parts outside the CDR3, is DSGVTQTPKHLITATGQRVTLRCSPRSGDLSVYWYQQSLDQGLQFLIQYYNGEERAKGNILERFSAQQFPDLHSELNLSSLELGDSALYFCASRKYTGELFFGEGSRLTVL.

The V call is TRBV10-3, the J call TRBJ1-1; D remains ambiguous. V was trimmed by 7 bases and J by 8 bases, leaving 14 bases between them. The CDR3 is made up of 12 amino acids. Per the germline V gene, CDR1 is ENHRY and CDR2 is SYGVKD. The CDR3 is CAITQTGQEAFF. The CDR3 coding sequence is TGTGCCATCACCCAGACGGGCCAAGAAGCTTTCTTT.

This rearrangement joins TRBV10-3 to TRBJ2-1, with 8 bases matching TRBD2. The junction had 15 bases not matched to a gene; V was cut back by 6 bases and J by 5 bases. The CDR3 totals 17 residues. Germline loops: CDR1 ENHRY, CDR2 SYGVKD. Written as DNA, the CDR3 is TGTGCCATCAGCCCAAGAACCGGGACTAGGGGAGACAATGAGCAGTTCTTC. Encoded protein: CAISPRTGTRGDNEQFF.

The chain employs TRBV4-3 and TRBJ1-1; D gene ambiguous. This CDR3 is built from 18 residues. Germline CDR1 is LGHNA and CDR2 is YSLEER. Trimming took off 0 bases at V and 2 bases at J, with 19 bases between the two ends. This chain's CDR3 is CASSQEPSTGGLNTEAFF. In DNA form, the CDR3 reads TGCGCCAGCAGCCAAGAACCCTCCACGGGAGGTCTAAACACTGAAGCTTTCTTT.

The chain carries TRBV19 and TRBJ1-2; no clear D gene. V dropped 6 bases and J dropped 8 bases, with 16 bases sitting between them. In germline, CDR1 is LNHDA, CDR2 SQIVND (reference sequence). The CDR3 spans 13 residues. Here the CDR3 DNA reads TGTGCCAGTAGGCCCGACCCCCAGGAAGGCTACACCTTC. Translating it yields CASRPDPQEGYTF.

This chain links TRBV19 with TRBJ1-2; D is undetermined. Germline V gene lookup returns CDR1 LNHDA and CDR2 SQIVND (reference sequence). Trimming pared 5 bases from V and 3 bases from J, leaving 16 bases between. CDR3 length equals 15 residues. CDR3 coding DNA: TGTGCCAGTAGTCCTATAGTCCTTAAAGACTATGGCTACACCTTC. Residues: CASSPIVLKDYGYTF. Full variable domain (missing parts from reference TRBV19 and TRBJ1-2): DGGITQSPKYLFRKEGQNVTLSCEQNLNHDAMYWYRQDPGQGLRLIYYSQIVNDFQKGDIAEGYSVSREKKESFPLTVTSAQKNPTAFYLCASSPIVLKDYGYTFGSGTRLTVV.

The J gene is TRBJ1-1, the V gene TRBV5-1; D might be TRBD1 (5 bases). V was shortened by 6 bases and J by 1 base, with 13 bases between the two germline ends. Germline assignment: CDR1 SGHRS and CDR2 YFSETQ. CDR3 length: 14 residues. In DNA, the CDR3 is TGCGCCAGCAAGGAAGGGGTAGGGAACACTGAAGCTTTCTTT. Translated, it gives CASKEGVGNTEAFF.

In its sample, this clone was seen a few times. The chain recombines TRBV7-2 with TRBJ2-5, with 8 bases fitting TRBD2. Germline CDR1 is SGHTA and CDR2 is FQGNSA. The junction had 6 bases not matched to a gene; V was cut back by 5 bases and J by 1 base. The CDR3 sequence is 15 residues long. CDR3: CASSPLAGTQETQYF. The DNA of the CDR3 is TGTGCCAGCAGCCCCTTAGCGGGGACCCAAGAGACCCAGTACTTC.

The genes are TRBV6-5 and TRBJ2-7; tentatively, D is TRBD1 (6 bases). V gave up 2 bases and J gave up 2 bases, with 13 bases separating them. The CDR3 extends over 15 amino acids. Germline V gene sequence: CDR1 MNHEY, CDR2 SVGAGI. The CDR3 here is CASSYRRTETYEQYF. In DNA form, the CDR3 reads TGTGCCAGCAGTTACAGGAGGACAGAGACCTACGAGCAGTACTTC.

The CDR3 DNA is TGTGCCAGCACCCCGGGGGGAGCGGCAAGGTCCTACGAGCAGTACTTC. Translated: CASTPGGAARSYEQYF. V is TRBV28 and J is TRBJ2-7; 7 bases match TRBD2. The CDR3 contains 16 residues. Germline CDR1 is MDHEN and CDR2 is SYDVKM. The junction had 13 bases not matched to a gene; V was cut back by 7 bases and J by 1 base.

The chain couples TRBV7-2 to TRBJ2-5, with D tentatively TRBD2 (6 bases). This CDR3 is built from 13 residues. V was trimmed by 3 bases and J by 11 bases, leaving 16 bases between them. The germline CDR1 and CDR2 sequences are SGHTA and FQGNSA. Here the CDR3 reads CASSFAEGPIQYF. CDR3 in DNA: TGTGCCAGCAGCTTTGCGGAGGGACCTATTCAGTACTTC. The full variable domain, in which reference TRBV7-2 and TRBJ2-5 provide the parts outside the CDR3, is GAGVSQSPSNKVTEKGKDVELRCDPISGHTALYWYRQSLGQGLEFLIYFQGNSAPDKSGLPSDRFSAERTGGSVSTLTIQRTQQEDSAVYLCASSFAEGPIQYFGPGTRLLVL.

The CDR3 is CASSLAGAGEQYF. The CDR3 nucleotides are TGTGCCAGCAGCTTAGCGGGGGCGGGTGAGCAGTACTTC. The V call is TRBV7-9, the J call TRBJ2-7, with a tentative D call TRBD1 (6 bases). Trimming removed 0 bases from V and 7 bases from J, with 10 bases in between. CDR1 SEHNR and CDR2 FQNEAQ come from the germline V gene (reference sequence). The CDR3 is 13 residues long.

This chain connects TRBV6-6 to TRBJ1-5; no definite D call. Trimming stripped 0 bases from V and 8 bases from J, with 11 bases between. CDR1 is MNHNY, CDR2 SVGAGI, per germline (reference sequence). This CDR3 spans 14 amino acids. Here the CDR3 reads CASSYSGGKEPQHF. CDR3 nucleotides: TGTGCCAGCAGTTACTCGGGTGGGAAGGAGCCCCAGCATTTT.

This chain links TRBV11-2 with TRBJ1-5, with D possibly being TRBD1 (5 bases). This CDR3 has 15 residues. V was pared by 1 base and J by 0 bases, with 7 bases between. Germline CDR1 SGHAT, CDR2 FQNNGV. In DNA form, the CDR3 reads TGTGCCAGCAGCTTAGGCGGGACTAGCAATCAGCCCCAGCATTTT. Encoded protein: CASSLGGTSNQPQHF.

The rearrangement joins TRBV13 to TRBJ1-6, with 7 bases matching TRBD1. Trimming at V came to 5 bases and at J to 3 bases, leaving 4 bases not matched to a gene. The CDR3 contains 15 residues. Per germline, CDR1 PRHDT and CDR2 FYEKMQ (reference sequence). CDR3 sequence: CASSHRDSYNSPLHF. The CDR3 nucleotides are TGTGCCAGCAGCCACCGGGACAGCTATAATTCACCCCTCCACTTT.